These 15 T cell receptor beta chains were sequenced from one sample in a study of T cells after yellow fever vaccination. TCRdb itself ran the 5' RACE reads through MiXCR, one entry per CDR3 protein. The profile shows approximately 350,000 distinct CDR3 sequences, around 10% of them singletons. Sequencing was performed on PBMCs, taken on the day of the first yellow fever vaccination. The receptors stem from a man younger than 35 who received the YFV17D yellow fever vaccine.

This clonotype was found a few times. This rearrangement joins TRBV9 to TRBJ1-1; TRBD1 is a possible D gene (6 bases). Trimming left V 0 bases short and J 1 base short, with 7 bases between. Germline CDR1 SGDLS, CDR2 YYNGEE. The CDR3 runs 14 residues. As DNA, the CDR3 is TGTGCCAGCAGCGTAGAGGGGGAGAACACTGAAGCTTTCTTT. This codes for CASSVEGENTEAFF.

This clonotype was picked up a small number of times. The J gene is TRBJ2-5, the V gene TRBV20-1, with D possibly TRBD2 on 5 matching bases. CDR3 length: 13 residues. Trimming left V 6 bases short and J 0 bases short, with 11 bases between. Looked up from germline, CDR1 is DFQATT and CDR2 is SNEGSKA (reference sequence). CDR3 protein: CSARTGYQETQYF. The CDR3, as DNA: TGCAGTGCACGGACTGGCTACCAAGAGACCCAGTACTTC.

The chain uses TRBV7-3 and TRBJ2-3; D possibly corresponds to TRBD2 (5 bases). V gave up 6 bases and J gave up 2 bases, with 12 bases separating them. This CDR3 comprises 14 residues. CDR1 SGHTA and CDR2 FQGTGA come from the germline V gene. The CDR3 region has the DNA TGTGCCAGCAGTACGGACTCAGCCACAGATACGCAGTATTTT. It is translated as CASSTDSATDTQYF.

The V gene is TRBV20-1, the J gene TRBJ2-3, with D unclear. CDR1 and CDR2 from the germline V gene are DFQATT and SNEGSKA (reference sequence). The CDR3 runs to 12 residues. The V gene lost 6 bases and the J gene lost 4 bases, with 11 bases spanning the gap. CDR3 protein: CSAPKLSDTQYF. CDR3 DNA: TGCAGTGCGCCGAAATTATCAGATACGCAGTATTTT.

This clonotype has a count of ten or more. V gene TRBV4-2 combines with J gene TRBJ2-1, with TRBD2 matching 11 bases. Germline assignment: CDR1 LGHNA and CDR2 YNFKEQ. The CDR3 extends over 16 amino acids. V dropped 2 bases and J dropped 0; count of bases not matched to a gene: 0. In DNA form, the CDR3 reads TGTGCCAGCAGCCAACTAGCGGGGGGCTCCTACAATGAGCAGTTCTTC. Translation gives CASSQLAGGSYNEQFF.

The CDR3 sequence is CASSRQGYEQFF. The CDR3 coding sequence is TGTGCCAGCAGCCGACAGGGTTATGAGCAGTTCTTC. J is TRBJ2-1 and V is TRBV11-2, with TRBD1 matching over 7 bases. The CDR3 totals 12 residues. Germline lookup yields CDR1 SGHAT and CDR2 FQNNGV. Trimming at V came to 5 bases and at J to 8 bases, leaving 3 bases not matched to a gene.

In DNA form, the CDR3 reads TGTGCCCTCAGTTTAGATTATTGGGATACCCTCAATCGCATTGAGCAGTTCTTC. Amino acids: CALSLDYWDTLNRIEQFF. The chain is built from TRBV12-3 or TRBV12-4 and TRBJ2-1; D unclear. Trimming pared 11 bases from V and 9 bases from J, leaving 35 bases between. This CDR3 contains 18 residues.

This clonotype was recorded a few times. The CDR3 loop is CASYRVGLDTEAFF. In DNA, the CDR3 is TGTGCCAGCTACCGGGTAGGGCTTGACACTGAAGCTTTCTTT. The V call is TRBV9, the J call TRBJ1-1; D unresolved. Per germline, CDR1 SGDLS and CDR2 YYNGEE. This CDR3 region has 14 residues. Trimming shortened V by 7 bases and J by 3 bases, and 16 bases separated the two germline ends.

This rearrangement joins TRBV3-1 to TRBJ2-7; TRBD2 agrees at 7 bases. V trimming: 6 bases; J trimming: 0 bases; junction bases outside the gene matches: 8. CDR1 is LGHDT and CDR2 is YNNKEL in the germline V gene (reference sequence). The CDR3 runs 15 residues. For the CDR3, the DNA is TGTGCCAGCAGTTTTTACGGGGGGTTCTCCTACGAGCAGTACTTC. This codes for CASSFYGGFSYEQYF.

The chain links TRBV15 to TRBJ1-1, with 10 nucleotides matching TRBD1. V trimming: 1 base; J trimming: 1 base; junction bases outside the gene matches: 0. The CDR3 is 15 residues long. Germline lookup yields CDR1 LNHNV and CDR2 YYDKDF (reference sequence). CDR3 loop: CATSRGQGANTEAFF. The CDR3 DNA sequence: TGTGCCACCAGCAGAGGACAGGGGGCGAACACTGAAGCTTTCTTT.

This clonotype showed up just a few times. V usage is TRBV12-3 or TRBV12-4 and J usage is TRBJ2-7; TRBD1 agrees at 7 bases. CDR3 length: 13 amino acids. The V and J ends lost 5 bases and 5 bases, in that order; junction bases with no gene match: 6. The CDR3 region is CASSHRGADEQYV. CDR3 nucleotides: TGTGCCAGCAGTCACAGGGGAGCCGACGAGCAGTACGTC.

The chain couples TRBV28 to TRBJ2-4, with a tentative D call TRBD1 (5 bases). This CDR3 comprises 15 residues. Germline CDR1 and CDR2: MDHEN and SYDVKM. V was clipped by 1 base and J by 2 bases, with 9 bases between them. The CDR3 is CASSLFRVSKNIQYF. The CDR3, as DNA: TGTGCCAGCAGTTTATTCAGGGTTTCCAAAAACATTCAGTACTTC.

This chain joins TRBV5-6 and TRBJ2-2; D might be TRBD2 (5 bases). There are 13 residues in the CDR3. Germline V gene lookup returns CDR1 SGHDT and CDR2 YYEEEE. V was shortened by 3 bases and J by 5 bases, with 8 bases between the two germline ends. The CDR3 loop is CASSSRRTGELFF. The CDR3 nucleotides are TGTGCCAGCAGCTCCAGGAGGACCGGGGAGCTGTTTTTT.

The table lists this clonotype with a few counts. This chain joins TRBV28 and TRBJ1-3, with no clear D. V dropped 6 bases and J dropped 0 bases, with 12 bases sitting between them. From germline, CDR1 is MDHEN and CDR2 SYDVKM. This CDR3 has 15 residues. CDR3 DNA: TGTGCCAGCAGACGACGGACCCACTCTGGAAACACCATATATTTT. It translates to CASRRRTHSGNTIYF.

The table lists this clonotype with a few counts. The V gene is TRBV5-1, the J gene TRBJ1-2, with D hard to call. V dropped 4 bases and J dropped 9 bases, with 19 bases sitting between them. This CDR3 contains 14 residues. From germline, CDR1 is SGHRS and CDR2 YFSETQ. The chain's CDR3 is CASSPAPQDGSYTF. The CDR3, as DNA: TGCGCCAGCAGCCCGGCGCCCCAGGACGGCAGCTACACCTTC.